Given below is one T cell receptor beta chain in context. This specimen comes from a study of cytomegalovirus exposure and HLA in healthy donors. Germline V gene lookup returns CDR1 SGHTA and CDR2 FQGNSA. V lost 1 base, J lost 4 bases, and 3 bases stayed unmatched. This CDR3 comprises 14 residues. The PCR was carried out with 60 Vbeta primers and 13 Jbeta primers. Some clones are missing from TCRdb's copy, which holds only in-frame ones; the method was immunoSEQ multiplex PCR. The table shows some 200,000 clones, with roughly four fifths occurring only once. The specimen was PBMCs. The gene calls are TRBV7-2 and TRBJ1-2, with 7 bases aligning to TRBD1. This sequence originates from a woman in her late teens or twenties in good health and CMV-seronegative. In nucleotides, the CDR3 is TGTGCCAGCAGCTTAGTGGGACAGACCTATGGCTACACCTTC. Translated: CASSLVGQTYGYTF. Complete variable domain (other parts from reference TRBV7-2 and TRBJ1-2): GAGVSQSPSNKVTEKGKDVELRCDPISGHTALYWYRQSLGQGLEFLIYFQGNSAPDKSGLPSDRFSAERTGGSVSTLTIQRTQQEDSAVYLCASSLVGQTYGYTFGSGTRLTVV.